This is a list of T cell receptor beta chains from one sample in a study of blood T cell repertoires in COVID-19. TCRdb keeps only in-frame clones here, not all; method: immunoSEQ multiplex PCR. The sample lists over 130,000 clones; 70% to 90% were seen once. The sequenced sample consisted of peripheral blood. Receptors originate from a man aged 45-60 years with acute or convalescent COVID-19. Both conserved end residues are part of each CDR3. Fields, in order: J gene, D gene, clone size, V gene, CDR3 DNA, CDR3 protein. D genes are given only for firm matches. Clone size is shown for a subset of rows, as once, few, many or a class of expanded clone.

TRBJ1-1 TRBD1 NA TRBV2 TGTGCCAGCGCGACAGGGGTGGTGAACACTGAAGCTTTCTTT CASATGVVNTEAFF
TRBJ2-3 TRBD2 NA TRBV4-1 TGCGCCAGCAGCCAGTCTAGCGGGGCGGGAGATACGCAGTATTTT CASSQSSGAGDTQYF
TRBJ1-2 NA NA TRBV2 TGTGCCAGCAGTGATTATACGGCAGGCTATGGCTACACCTTC CASSDYTAGYGYTF
TRBJ1-4 NA once TRBV14 TGTGCCAGCAGGCCAGTGGGGGGGCCTCGCGAAAAACTGTTTTTT CASRPVGGPREKLFF
TRBJ2-3 NA NA TRBV10-1 TGCGCCAGCAGTGAGGTAACAGATACGCAGTATTTT CASSEVTDTQYF
TRBJ2-7 NA NA TRBV30 TGTGCCTGGAGTTCCGTGGGACTGAGTAAAGACGAGCAGTACTTC CAWSSVGLSKDEQYF
TRBJ1-3 NA NA TRBV6-5 TGTGCCAGCAGTTACCTCGGGGGGGACTCTGGAAACACCATATATTTT CASSYLGGDSGNTIYF
TRBJ1-2 NA NA TRBV2 TGTGCCAGCATGATAGGGGCCTATGGCTACACCTTC CASMIGAYGYTF
TRBJ2-3 NA NA TRBV3-1/TRBV3-2 TGTGCCAGCAGCCCATTAGCAGATACGCAGTATTTT CASSPLADTQYF
TRBJ2-5 TRBD1 NA TRBV15 TGTGCCACCAGCAGAGATGATGCGTTTGGCAGGGGGCTGGAGACCCAGTACTTC CATSRDDAFGRGLETQYF
TRBJ2-7 TRBD1 NA TRBV7-8 TGTGCCAGCAGCTTAGGGGGGGACAGGTGGCACGAGCAGTACTTC CASSLGGDRWHEQYF
TRBJ1-1 NA NA TRBV19 TGTGCCAGTAGTATGTCCAGGAACACTGAAGCTTTCTTT CASSMSRNTEAFF
TRBJ2-1 NA once TRBV4-1 TGCGCCAGCAGCCAAGGGTCCTTTAGCGGCCTTACCTACAATGAGCAGTTCTTC CASSQGSFSGLTYNEQFF
TRBJ2-1 TRBD2 NA TRBV6-1 TGTGCCAGCAGTGAAACTAGCGATGAGCAGTTCTTC CASSETSDEQFF
TRBJ2-5 NA NA TRBV18 TGTGCCAGTCGGACCGGGGTCCAAGAGACCCAGTACTTC CASRTGVQETQYF
TRBJ2-1 NA NA TRBV9 TGTGCCAGCAGCTCCCGGGACTGGGGCGATGAGCAGTTCTTC CASSSRDWGDEQFF
TRBJ1-1 TRBD1 NA TRBV14 TGTGCCAGCAGCCATCTTACAGGGGGCAGGATGGCTTTCTTT CASSHLTGGRMAFF
TRBJ1-1 TRBD1 NA TRBV29-1 TGCAGCGTTGAAGTGCGAGGGACAGGGAACACTGAAGCTTTCTTT CSVEVRGTGNTEAFF
TRBJ1-1 NA NA TRBV7-4 TGTGCCAGCAGCTTAGGTAGGGACGTAGCGGGAGGGGGAAGAGCTTTCTTT CASSLGRDVAGGGRAFF
TRBJ1-3 TRBD1 NA TRBV6-5 TGTGCCAGCAGGGTGGGACAGGGGGCGGGAAACACCATATATTTT CASRVGQGAGNTIYF
TRBJ2-7 TRBD1 once TRBV27 TGTGCCAGCCGGCGGACAGGGGGTTACTACGAGCAGTACTTC CASRRTGGYYEQYF
TRBJ1-6 NA NA TRBV30 TGTGCCTGGAGCACAGGGAATCAGGGGTCACCCCTCCACTTT CAWSTGNQGSPLHF
TRBJ2-3 TRBD2 NA TRBV25-1 TGTGCCAGCAGTGACCTTCCTAGCGGGAGGCTCACAGATACGCAGTATTTT CASSDLPSGRLTDTQYF
TRBJ1-1 NA NA TRBV2 TGTGCCAGCACCGACATCACAGGGACTGAAGCTTTCTTT CASTDITGTEAFF
TRBJ2-1 NA NA TRBV13 TGTGCCAGCAGCCTCAGACAGATCTACAATGAGCAGTTCTTC CASSLRQIYNEQFF
TRBJ1-2 NA NA TRBV10-3 TGTGCCATCAGAGATACGGACATGGGGGGTAACTATGGCTACACCTTC CAIRDTDMGGNYGYTF
TRBJ2-1 TRBD2 NA TRBV29-1 TGCAGCGTCCAACCCGGGACTAGCGGGACATATGAGCAGTTCTTC CSVQPGTSGTYEQFF
TRBJ2-7 TRBD1 NA TRBV27 TGTGCCAGCAGTCCACGACAGGGGGAGCAGTACTTC CASSPRQGEQYF
TRBJ1-2 NA once TRBV20-1 TGCAGTGCTAGTGCCGGACAGTATGGCTACACCTTC CSASAGQYGYTF
TRBJ2-1 TRBD2 NA TRBV14 TGTGCCAGCAGCGAAACTAGCGGGAGGGCCTTTTTGGGCTACAATGAGCAGTTCTTC CASSETSGRAFLGYNEQFF
TRBJ1-4 NA once TRBV5-1 TGCGCCAGCAGCTTGGACAGGGCGACTGAAAAACTGTTTTTT CASSLDRATEKLFF
TRBJ1-4 NA NA TRBV5-5 TGTGCCAGCAGCCTAGCCTCGACAGGAAGAATTGCAACTAATGAAAAACTGTTTTTT CASSLASTGRIATNEKLFF
TRBJ1-1 TRBD1 NA TRBV11-2 TGTGCCAGCAGCTTAGATACAGGGGGCTACACTGAAGCTTTCTTT CASSLDTGGYTEAFF
TRBJ1-1 NA NA TRBV7-9 TGTGCCAGCAGCTCTAGCCACACCTCGAACACTGAAGCTTTCTTT CASSSSHTSNTEAFF
TRBJ1-5 NA NA TRBV24-1 TGTGCCACTGGTACAGGTAATCAGCCCCAGCATTTT CATGTGNQPQHF
TRBJ2-5 TRBD1 NA TRBV11-3 TGTGCCAGCAGCCCTGGGACAGGGCAAAGGGGGACCCAGTACTTC CASSPGTGQRGTQYF
TRBJ2-2 NA NA TRBV28 TGTGCCAGCAGTTTTCTCGGCGGATCGAACACCGGGGAGCTGTTTTTT CASSFLGGSNTGELFF
TRBJ2-2 TRBD2 NA TRBV14 TGTGCCAGCAGCCTTAGGACTAGCGGGACCGGGGAGCTGTTTTTT CASSLRTSGTGELFF
TRBJ1-1 NA NA TRBV6-5 TGTGCCAGCACTCAACCCTGGGAGGGAACGACTGAAGCTTTCTTT CASTQPWEGTTEAFF
TRBJ2-3 TRBD2 NA TRBV5-1 TGCGCCAGCAGCTTCCAGCGGGAGGGCCCAGATACGCAGTATTTT CASSFQREGPDTQYF
TRBJ1-1 NA NA TRBV6-5 TGTGCCAGCAGTTACTCGACCAGGGGCAACACTGAAGCTTTCTTT CASSYSTRGNTEAFF